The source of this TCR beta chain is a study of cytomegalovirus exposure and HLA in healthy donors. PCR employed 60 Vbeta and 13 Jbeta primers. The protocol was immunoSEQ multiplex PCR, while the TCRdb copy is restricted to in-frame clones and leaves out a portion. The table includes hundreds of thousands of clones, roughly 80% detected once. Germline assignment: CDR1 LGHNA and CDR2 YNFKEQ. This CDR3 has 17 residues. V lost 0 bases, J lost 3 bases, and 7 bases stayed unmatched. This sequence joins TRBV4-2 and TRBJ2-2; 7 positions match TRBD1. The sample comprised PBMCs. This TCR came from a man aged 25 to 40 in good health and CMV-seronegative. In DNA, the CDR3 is TGTGCCAGCAGCCAAGACGTTTTACAGGGGTACACCGGGGAGCTGTTTTTT. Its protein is CASSQDVLQGYTGELFF.